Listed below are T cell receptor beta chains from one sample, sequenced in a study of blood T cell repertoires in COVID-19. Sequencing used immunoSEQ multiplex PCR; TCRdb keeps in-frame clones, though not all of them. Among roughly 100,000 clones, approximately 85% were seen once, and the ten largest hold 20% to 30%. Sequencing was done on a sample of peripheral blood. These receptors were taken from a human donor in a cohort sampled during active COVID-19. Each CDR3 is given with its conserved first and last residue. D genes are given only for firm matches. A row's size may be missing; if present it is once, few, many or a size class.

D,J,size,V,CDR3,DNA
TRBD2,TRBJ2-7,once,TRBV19,CASSIGLAYEQYF,TGTGCCAGTAGTATTGGACTAGCCTACGAGCAGTACTTC
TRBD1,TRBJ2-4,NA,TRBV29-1,CSVETGAKNIQYF,TGCAGCGTTGAGACAGGGGCCAAAAACATTCAGTACTTC
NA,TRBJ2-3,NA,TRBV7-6,CASSLGPRGTTDTQYF,TGTGCCAGCAGCTTAGGTCCCCGGGGGACCACAGATACGCAGTATTTT
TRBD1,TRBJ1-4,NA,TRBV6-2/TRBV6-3,CASSSLWTGMNEKLFF,TGTGCCAGCAGTTCCTTATGGACAGGGATGAATGAAAAACTGTTTTTT
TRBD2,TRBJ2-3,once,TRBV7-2,CASSVRSGRGIDTQYF,TGTGCCAGCAGCGTGAGAAGCGGGAGGGGAATAGATACGCAGTATTTT
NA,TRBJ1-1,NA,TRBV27,CASSPRQVVDTEAFF,TGTGCCAGCAGTCCGCGACAGGTCGTCGACACTGAAGCTTTCTTT
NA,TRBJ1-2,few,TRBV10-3,CAISGTSGPREDGYTF,TGTGCCATCAGTGGTACATCGGGACCGCGGGAGGACGGCTACACCTTC
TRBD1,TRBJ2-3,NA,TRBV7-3,CASSQTGGPDTQYF,TGTGCCAGCAGCCAGACAGGGGGCCCAGATACGCAGTATTTT
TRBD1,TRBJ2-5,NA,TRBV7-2,CASSLLGETGETQYF,TGTGCCAGCAGCCTTTTGGGGGAGACAGGGGAGACCCAGTACTTC
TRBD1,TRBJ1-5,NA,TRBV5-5,CASSWTGGEVDQPQHF,TGTGCCAGCAGTTGGACAGGGGGCGAGGTAGATCAGCCCCAGCATTTT
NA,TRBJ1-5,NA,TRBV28,CASHQSGGNNQPQHF,TGTGCCAGCCACCAGAGCGGCGGAAATAATCAGCCCCAGCATTTT
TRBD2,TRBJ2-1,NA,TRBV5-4,CASSSKGLAVSEQFF,TGTGCCAGCAGCTCTAAAGGACTAGCAGTAAGTGAGCAGTTCTTC
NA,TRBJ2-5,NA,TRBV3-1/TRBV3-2,CASHGSAETQYF,TGTGCCAGCCATGGGAGCGCCGAGACCCAGTACTTC
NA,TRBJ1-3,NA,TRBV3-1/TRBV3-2,CASSQDGGRVSSGNTIYF,TGTGCCAGCAGCCAAGATGGGGGCCGAGTCAGCTCTGGAAACACCATATATTTT
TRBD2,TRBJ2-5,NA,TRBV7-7,CASSLGLAGQETQYF,TGTGCCAGCAGCTTGGGACTAGCGGGCCAAGAGACCCAGTACTTC
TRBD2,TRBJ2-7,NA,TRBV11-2,CASRPTGTSVGREQYF,TGTGCCAGCAGACCGACCGGGACTAGCGTCGGACGCGAGCAGTACTTC
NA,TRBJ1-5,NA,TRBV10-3,CAISESGINNQPQHF,TGTGCCATCAGTGAATCCGGGATAAACAATCAGCCCCAGCATTTT
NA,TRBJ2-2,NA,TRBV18,CASSLFTGPGNTGELFF,TGTGCCAGCTCACTATTCACAGGGCCCGGGAACACCGGGGAGCTGTTTTTT
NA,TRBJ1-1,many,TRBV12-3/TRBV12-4,CASSSGPNTEAFF,TGTGCCAGCAGTTCCGGTCCGAACACTGAAGCTTTCTTT
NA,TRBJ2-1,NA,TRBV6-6,CASSPDRYNEQFF,TGTGCCAGCAGTCCAGACAGATACAATGAGCAGTTCTTC
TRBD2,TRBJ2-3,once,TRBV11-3,CASSPGLAATDTQYF,TGTGCCAGCAGTCCGGGACTAGCGGCTACAGATACGCAGTATTTT
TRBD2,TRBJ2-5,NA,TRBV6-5,CASSRAGGYQETQYF,TGTGCCAGCAGTCGAGCGGGGGGGTATCAAGAGACCCAGTACTTC
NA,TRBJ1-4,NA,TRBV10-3,CAISESMGRINEKLFF,TGTGCCATCAGTGAGTCGATGGGGCGGATTAATGAAAAACTGTTTTTT
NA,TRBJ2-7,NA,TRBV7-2,CASSPSLGSNREQYF,TGTGCCAGCAGTCCCAGTCTGGGCAGCAATAGAGAGCAGTACTTC
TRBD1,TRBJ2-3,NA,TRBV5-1,CASSLARDRATDTQYF,TGCGCCAGCAGCTTGGCCAGGGACAGGGCCACAGATACGCAGTATTTT
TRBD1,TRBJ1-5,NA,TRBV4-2,CASSQQGGRQPQHF,TGTGCCAGCAGCCAACAGGGGGGTCGACAGCCCCAGCATTTT
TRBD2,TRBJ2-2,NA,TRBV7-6,CASSASGSSNTGELFF,TGTGCCAGCAGCGCTAGCGGGAGTTCGAACACCGGGGAGCTGTTTTTT
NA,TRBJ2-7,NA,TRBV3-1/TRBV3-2,CASSQETTYEQYF,TGTGCCAGCAGCCAAGAAACTACCTACGAGCAGTACTTC
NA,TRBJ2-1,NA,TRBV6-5,CAVLSGSPYNEQFF,TGTGCCGTCCTTTCGGGGTCCCCCTACAATGAGCAGTTCTTC